The TCR beta chain under discussion was sequenced for a study of T cell responses to AZD1222 COVID-19 vaccine. Study-level results: Donors skewed white British and female; clonal diversity was possibly underestimated. Distributed over spike, vaccine-associated CD4 TCRs predominated at 160-218 and 743-854.

The germline V gene encodes CDR1 ENHRY and CDR2 SYGVKD. The V and J ends lost 6 bases and 0 bases, in that order; junction bases with no gene match: 1. This CDR3 contains 15 residues. As regards this clone: The antigen is not known.

The assay was immunoSEQ multiplex PCR, and TCRdb's table has in-frame clones only and misses some. The sample consists of 150,000 to 200,000 clones, approximately 92% of them appearing once. The sequenced sample was peripheral blood, obtained on day 0 of AZD1222 vaccination. This TCR was recovered from an adult in good health. V usage is TRBV10-3 and J usage is TRBJ2-2; 10 nucleotides line up with TRBD1. CDR3 bases: TGTGCCATCAGGACAGGGGGCACGAACACCGGGGAGCTGTTTTTT. This encodes CAIRTGGTNTGELFF.